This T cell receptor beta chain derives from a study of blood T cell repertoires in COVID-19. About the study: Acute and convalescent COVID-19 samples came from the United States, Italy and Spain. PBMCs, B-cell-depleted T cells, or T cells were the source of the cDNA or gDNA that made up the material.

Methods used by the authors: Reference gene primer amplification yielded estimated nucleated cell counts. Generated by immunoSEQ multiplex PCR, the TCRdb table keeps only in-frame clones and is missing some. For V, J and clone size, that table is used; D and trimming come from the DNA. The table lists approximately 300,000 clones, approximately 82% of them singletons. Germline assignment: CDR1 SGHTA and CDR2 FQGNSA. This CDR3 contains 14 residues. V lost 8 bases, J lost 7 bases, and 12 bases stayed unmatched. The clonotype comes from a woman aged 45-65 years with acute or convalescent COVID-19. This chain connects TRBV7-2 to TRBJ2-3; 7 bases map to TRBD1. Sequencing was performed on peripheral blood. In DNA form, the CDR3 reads TGTGCCAGCGTCGGGGACAGCTCGACATATACGCAGTATTTT. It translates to CASVGDSSTYTQYF.